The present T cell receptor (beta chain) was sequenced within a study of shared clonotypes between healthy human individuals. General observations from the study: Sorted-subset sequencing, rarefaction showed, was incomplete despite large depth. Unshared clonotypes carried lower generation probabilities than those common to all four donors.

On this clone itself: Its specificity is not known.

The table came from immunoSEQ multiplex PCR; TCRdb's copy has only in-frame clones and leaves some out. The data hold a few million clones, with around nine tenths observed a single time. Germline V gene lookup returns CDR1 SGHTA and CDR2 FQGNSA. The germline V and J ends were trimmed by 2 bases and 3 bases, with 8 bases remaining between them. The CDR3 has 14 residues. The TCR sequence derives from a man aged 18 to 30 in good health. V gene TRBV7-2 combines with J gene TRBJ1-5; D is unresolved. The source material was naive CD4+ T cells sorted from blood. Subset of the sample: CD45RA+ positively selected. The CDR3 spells CASSLWKTNQPQHF. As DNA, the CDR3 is TGTGCCAGCAGCTTATGGAAGACCAATCAGCCCCAGCATTTT.